This T cell receptor (beta chain) was recovered during a study of early stage breast cancer tumors (dated by TCRdb to 2016 to 2017). For context, the study as a whole: Of the 16 invasive breast tumors, twelve were found to be estrogen receptor-positive, progesterone receptor-positive and HER2-negative. Of the approximately 12 ER+/PR+/HER2- tumors, eight were classified as invasive ductal carcinomas and four as invasive lobular carcinomas. A read coverage of roughly 10-fold per sample was achieved on average. A total of roughly 2.5 million templates, representing almost 1,100,000 unique clonotypes, were detected across all samples. What the authors observed across the whole study: Sequencing bulk genomic DNA from unsorted cells could not capture chain pairing or functional markers like CD4, CD8 and FOXP3. Enriched TCRB sequences shared across patients were mostly commonly generated sequences, unlikely to play an important role in the tumor microenvironment. Tumors showed 2 to 2.5-fold higher T cell density and higher clonality than adjacent normal breast tissue. Greater similarity was observed between blood and normal breast repertoires than between blood and tumor repertoires, and tumor was distinguished from normal in about 90% of the 16 patients when each tissue was compared with blood. Because the cohort was small, a breakdown by tumor subtype could not be done.

About 17-50 mg of tumor tissue was diced and typically yielded more than 2.5 ug of DNA. The study profiled bulk TCR beta-chain repertoires in matched peripheral blood, tumor and adjacent normal breast tissue taken from around 15 patients with early-stage breast cancer. After resection, visually identified tumor tissue was excised and placed in prechilled RNAlater. Tumor tissue (roughly 20-50 mg) was diced and then homogenized with a TissueLyser II in RLTplus buffer containing beta-mercaptoethanol and antifoaming agent. The Qiagen AllPrep DNA/RNA Mini kit was used to extract genomic DNA. For CDR1 and CDR2, the germline V gene lists SGHVS and FNYEAQ. Trimming takes 5 bases from V and 8 bases from J, and the germline ends sit 15 bases apart. From the cysteine up to the phenylalanine, the CDR3 has a length of 13 residues. Here the CDR3 DNA is all that survives: 39 bases in frame from base 1. Each sample was amplified in two independent genomic DNA replicates, using roughly 0.51 ug for blood and 1.5 ug for tumor or normal breast. TCRB sequencing of genomic DNA was carried out with the ImmunoSeq Intro kit according to the manufacturer's instructions. The multiplex PCR ran for roughly 29 cycles using proprietary primers and spike-in control sequences for absolute quantification. An 87-bp fragment spanning the CDR3 and flanking V and J genes was sequenced with single-end 150-bp reads. Seven samples, each with two replicates, were multiplexed per lane of an Illumina MiSeq using version 3.0 chemistry. For the original study's pipeline: Raw data were processed with the vendor's proprietary pipeline, and both replicates were merged into a single result per sample. Clonotypes were defined as productive rearrangements sharing the V-gene family, CDR3 amino acid sequence and J-gene segment. Clonality was computed as 1 minus the normalized Shannon entropy (Pielou evenness) of TCRB abundances. To estimate T cell density, the total number of templates was divided by the number of input cells, which was inferred from the amount of DNA input. Recon, run with its default parameters, was used to estimate overall repertoire diversity and clonality. A clonotype counted as tumor-enriched if its abundance in tumor exceeded 0.1% and was at least 32-fold higher than its abundance in normal breast. TCRdb re-hosts the immuneACCESS table, in-frame sequences only. Its copies lack some clones; in the studies checked, an unresolved V gene accounts for under half of them, and the cause for the rest is not known. The DNA gave D and trimming, while V, J and clone size come from that table. This sample lists tens of thousands of clones; roughly 77% were detected once. The ten most abundant clones make up over 9.5% of the sample.

This clone has just a few counts. The antigen it recognizes is unknown. Per-base quality was not reported, and no clone a single base away is much larger than it. This sequence originates from a person between 30 and 45 years old with breast cancer. Recombination connected TRBV7-6 to TRBJ1-1; TRBD1 could be the D gene, as 6 bases match. Sequences were obtained from breast tumor tissue. The CDR3 region reads CASSLRQDSEAFF. The nucleotide sequence reads as follows: TGTGCCAGCAGCCTGAGACAGGACTCGGAAGCTTTCTTT.